The rows below give T cell receptor beta chains drawn from one sample of a study of blood T cell repertoires in COVID-19. Only in-frame clones appear in the TCRdb table, and some are missing; sequencing was by immunoSEQ multiplex PCR. The sample lists about 500,000 clones; roughly 87% were seen once. Sequences were obtained from PBMCs or T cells enriched from blood (not recorded which). The receptor set was obtained from a young woman who had recovered from COVID-19. CDR3s include the opening cysteine and the closing phenylalanine or tryptophan. D genes are given only for firm matches. Not all rows give a size; the values are once, few, many and, for expanded clones, a class.

j_call | clone_size | d_call | v_call | cdr3_aa | cdr3_nt
TRBJ1-1 | NA | NA | TRBV18 | CASSSEQANTEAFF | TGTGCCAGCTCAAGTGAACAGGCGAACACTGAAGCTTTCTTT
TRBJ2-3 | NA | TRBD2 | TRBV19 | CASSQGLPTDTQYF | TGTGCCAGTAGCCAGGGACTACCCACAGATACGCAGTATTTT
TRBJ2-1 | NA | NA | TRBV9 | CASSEGLEALNEQFF | TGTGCCAGCAGCGAGGGACTTGAGGCCCTAAATGAGCAGTTCTTC
TRBJ2-1 | NA | TRBD2 | TRBV4-1 | CATSGGAGEFGEQFF | TGCGCCACTAGCGGGGGGGCGGGAGAGTTTGGTGAGCAGTTCTTC
TRBJ1-5 | NA | NA | TRBV12-3/TRBV12-4 | CASSLSRSQPQHF | TGTGCCAGCAGTTTATCGAGGTCTCAGCCCCAGCATTTT
TRBJ1-4 | NA | NA | TRBV7-9 | CASRGRIDEKLFF | TGTGCCAGCAGGGGCAGGATCGATGAAAAACTGTTTTTT
TRBJ2-5 | NA | TRBD2 | TRBV12-3/TRBV12-4 | CASKRGGVTQYF | TGTGCCAGCAAGCGCGGGGGGGTTACCCAGTACTTC
TRBJ1-2 | NA | TRBD1 | TRBV28 | CASSPLRQGVWYTF | TGTGCCAGCAGTCCTCTTCGACAGGGTGTATGGTACACCTTC
TRBJ2-2 | NA | NA | TRBV5-1 | CASSLTVTNTGELFF | TGCGCCAGCAGCTTAACTGTGACGAACACCGGGGAGCTGTTTTTT
TRBJ2-3 | NA | NA | TRBV9 | CASSVADTGRTDTQYF | TGTGCCAGCAGCGTGGCAGACACTGGTCGAACAGATACGCAGTATTTT
TRBJ2-7 | NA | TRBD2 | TRBV5-1 | CASSLSASGGAYEQYF | TGCGCCAGCAGCTTGTCGGCTAGCGGGGGGGCCTACGAGCAGTACTTC
TRBJ2-5 | NA | TRBD2 | TRBV27 | CASSLGLAGGETQYF | TGTGCCAGCAGTTTGGGGCTAGCGGGGGGGGAGACCCAGTACTTC
TRBJ1-5 | once | NA | TRBV21-1 | CASSKAGIGGSYQPQHF | TGTGCCAGCAGCAAAGCAGGGATTGGAGGCAGTTATCAGCCCCAGCATTTT
TRBJ1-2 | NA | NA | TRBV10-3 | CAISELQDGYTF | TGTGCCATCAGTGAGTTGCAGGATGGCTACACCTTC
TRBJ2-1 | NA | NA | TRBV5-4 | CASSPVTGDEQFF | TGTGCCAGCAGCCCTGTTACGGGGGATGAGCAGTTCTTC
TRBJ1-2 | NA | TRBD1 | TRBV2 | CASSEGRGGGTGYTF | TGTGCCAGCAGTGAGGGGCGTGGAGGGGGCACCGGCTACACCTTC
TRBJ2-7 | NA | NA | TRBV2 | CASSGGYMGEQYF | TGTGCCAGCAGTGGGGGCTACATGGGCGAGCAGTACTTC
TRBJ1-1 | NA | NA | TRBV5-6 | CASSFPGLSEAFF | TGTGCCAGCAGCTTTCCGGGACTATCTGAAGCTTTCTTT
TRBJ1-4 | NA | TRBD1 | TRBV5-1 | CASSLRGRFEKLFF | TGCGCCAGCAGCTTGAGGGGGCGATTTGAAAAACTGTTTTTT
TRBJ1-1 | once | NA | TRBV7-2 | CASSLGSHQTEAFF | TGTGCCAGCAGCTTAGGATCCCATCAGACTGAAGCTTTCTTT
TRBJ1-1 | NA | TRBD1 | TRBV5-6 | CASSSQGYTEAFF | TGTGCCAGCAGCTCACAGGGGTACACTGAAGCTTTCTTT
TRBJ2-5 | NA | TRBD2 | TRBV10-2 | CASSPSMGGETQYF | TGCGCCAGCAGCCCCTCTATGGGGGGGGAGACCCAGTACTTC